The 24 T cell receptor beta chains in this list originate from one sample, sequenced in a study of human T cells and chemical hapten exposure. TCRdb passed the RACE reads through MiXCR, listing each CDR3 protein once. The top ten hold more than 8% of the sample, which has approximately 370,000 distinct CDR3 sequences, approximately 5% seen once. As to time point: pre-sensitization, week 0. Treatment in this sample: therapeutic diphenylcyclopropenone sensitization with weekly scalp DPC. Sequencing was performed on whole blood, taken in connection with sensitization to the hapten diphenylcyclopropenone (DPC). Receptors originate from a woman in her late teens or twenties with alopecia areata. Some clones in this sample may be carry-over from other donors' samples.

This clonotype was picked up many times. The chain uses TRBV20-1 and TRBJ2-4; TRBD1 agrees at 7 bases. The CDR3 is 13 residues long. Germline V gene lookup returns CDR1 DFQATT and CDR2 SNEGSKA (reference sequence). Germline trimming cut 3 bases from V and 10 bases from J; bases unmatched to any gene: 9. The CDR3 DNA is TGCAGTGCTAGGAAGACCACAGGGGTTATTCAGTACTTC. Translation gives CSARKTTGVIQYF.

This clonotype was seen repeatedly, ten times or more. This rearrangement joins TRBV5-1 to TRBJ2-3; 13 positions agree with TRBD2. The CDR3 runs to 16 residues. The ends lost 0 bases at V and 6 bases at J; junction bases unmatched: 4. The V gene's germline CDR1 is SGHRS and CDR2 YFSETQ. The CDR3 loop is CASSLELAGGPDTQYF. In DNA form, the CDR3 reads TGCGCCAGCAGCTTGGAACTAGCGGGGGGGCCCGATACGCAGTATTTT. The complete variable domain, with remaining parts taken from reference TRBV5-1 and TRBJ2-3, reads KAGVTQTPRYLIKTRGQQVTLSCSPISGHRSVSWYQQTPGQGLQFLFEYFSETQRNKGNFPGRFSGRQFSNSRSEMNVSTLELGDSALYLCASSLELAGGPDTQYFGPGTRLTVL.

In this sample, this clonotype turned up a few times. The chain carries TRBV6-6 and TRBJ1-3, with D unclear. The length of the CDR3 is 13 residues. Trimming pared 0 bases from V and 5 bases from J, leaving 5 bases between. The germline CDR1 and CDR2 sequences are MNHNY and SVGAGI (reference sequence). The CDR3 DNA is TGTGCCAGCAGTTACTCAGAACGAAACACCATATATTTT. It yields the protein CASSYSERNTIYF.

This clonotype has a count of ten or more. The J gene is TRBJ1-1, the V gene TRBV18; D not resolved. There are 16 residues in the CDR3. Per the germline V gene, CDR1 is KGHSH and CDR2 is LQKENI. V was cut by 5 bases and J by 1 base, with 17 bases left in between. CDR3 amino acids: CASSSSPPAANTEAFF. In DNA, the CDR3 is TGTGCCAGCTCATCATCCCCCCCGGCTGCGAACACTGAAGCTTTCTTT.

This clonotype was picked up many times. The CDR3 bases are TGTGCCAGCAGCTTAGGGGACACGACTACCTACGAGCAGTACTTC. It translates to CASSLGDTTTYEQYF. The chain is built from TRBV7-9 and TRBJ2-7; possible D gene TRBD1, 6 bases. V dropped 1 base and J dropped 2 bases, with 12 bases sitting between them. CDR1 is SEHNR and CDR2 is FQNEAQ in the germline V gene (reference sequence). The CDR3 has 15 residues.

This clonotype was counted many times. This chain connects TRBV10-3 to TRBJ1-2; D is undetermined. The germline gives CDR1 ENHRY, CDR2 SYGVKD. Between the trimmed V and J ends, which lost 2 bases and 2 bases, there was a span of 9 bases. This CDR3 has 14 residues. CDR3 DNA: TGTGCCATCAGTGAGGGGGTGCCCAACTATGGCTACACCTTC. It is translated as CAISEGVPNYGYTF.

There are many counts of this clonotype. The V gene is TRBV6-5, the J gene TRBJ2-7; TRBD2 is a possible D gene (5 bases). Germline V gene lookup returns CDR1 MNHEY and CDR2 SVGAGI. The length of the CDR3 is 14 residues. Trimming pared 7 bases from V and 6 bases from J, leaving 19 bases between. The CDR3 is CASKEKGAGLEQYF. The CDR3 nucleotides read TGTGCCAGCAAAGAGAAAGGTGCGGGCCTCGAGCAGTACTTC.

This clonotype occurred many times. The rearrangement uses TRBV12-3 or TRBV12-4 and TRBJ2-1, with D perhaps matching TRBD1 or TRBD2 (5 bases each). This CDR3 contains 18 residues. The V gene lost 6 bases and the J gene lost 0 bases, with 21 bases spanning the gap. The CDR3 spells CASSLAVGAGSSYNEQFF. CDR3 DNA: TGTGCCAGCAGCCTAGCTGTAGGGGCCGGCAGCTCCTACAATGAGCAGTTCTTC.

This clonotype came up many times. This rearrangement joins TRBV7-9 to TRBJ2-1; D unresolved. This CDR3 comprises 14 residues. Deletions cut 3 bases from V and 6 bases from J, with 12 bases between. Germline loops: CDR1 SEHNR, CDR2 FQNEAQ (reference sequence). The CDR3 coding sequence is TGTGCCAGCAGCTTTCCACAAAAGCCCAATGAGCAGTTCTTC. Its protein is CASSFPQKPNEQFF.

This clonotype was picked up many times. CDR3 region: CASSGTAGNYGYTF. The CDR3 DNA reads as TGTGCCAGCTCCGGAACCGCAGGGAACTATGGCTACACCTTC. This chain connects TRBV6-6 to TRBJ1-2; tentative D call: TRBD1 (5 bases). Germline V gene lookup returns CDR1 MNHNY and CDR2 SVGAGI (reference sequence). The ends were cut back, 8 bases at V and 2 bases at J, with 15 bases in the middle. The CDR3 covers 14 residues.

This clonotype was counted a few times. The chain recombines TRBV7-2 with TRBJ2-5, with 7 nucleotides matching TRBD2. There are 15 residues in the CDR3. V was clipped by 4 bases and J by 1 base; unmatched bases: 6. Germline V lookup: CDR1 SGHTA, CDR2 FQGNSA. The CDR3 reads CASSSAGGVQETQYF. The CDR3 nucleotides read TGTGCCAGCAGCTCCGCTGGGGGGGTCCAAGAGACCCAGTACTTC.

This clonotype showed up many times. The CDR3 bases are TGTGCCATCAGTAGAAGGGAGAACACTGAAGCTTTCTTT. Translation: CAISRRENTEAFF. The chain uses TRBV10-3 and TRBJ1-1; no clear D gene. V shed 5 bases and J shed 1 base, with 8 bases lying between them. Germline-derived CDR1 and CDR2 are ENHRY and SYGVKD. The CDR3 is made up of 13 amino acids.

In this sample, this clonotype turned up a few times. The chain is built from TRBV6-6 and TRBJ2-1; 8 bases are shared with TRBD2. The CDR3 is 16 amino acids. Germline assignment: CDR1 MNHNY and CDR2 SVGAGI (reference sequence). V shed 2 bases and J 7 bases; nucleotides not matched to a gene: 10. The CDR3 DNA sequence: TGTGCCAGCAGTTACGTCGTAGCGGGGCGGGGTAATGAGCAGTTCTTC. Translating gives CASSYVVAGRGNEQFF.

This clonotype showed up just a few times. CDR3 nucleotide sequence: TGCGCCAGCAGCCGGGGTCTCGAGGGACTTCTCTACAATGAGCAGTTCTTC. It encodes CASSRGLEGLLYNEQFF. The rearrangement joins TRBV4-3 to TRBJ2-1; perhaps TRBD2 as D (6 bases). V lost 4 bases and J 3 bases, leaving 19 bases between the germline ends. Per germline, CDR1 LGHNA and CDR2 YSLEER. CDR3 length: 17 amino acids.

This clonotype has only a few counts. This rearrangement joins TRBV29-1 to TRBJ1-2, with D possibly matching TRBD1 (6 bases). Per the germline V gene, CDR1 is SQVTM and CDR2 is ANQGSEA. V lost 0 bases, J lost 4 bases, and 15 bases lay in between. This CDR3 contains 15 residues. As DNA, the CDR3 is TGCAGCGTTGAAGATGTAACGGGGGCAATCTATGGCTACACCTTC. The encoded protein is CSVEDVTGAIYGYTF.

The chain carries TRBV7-8 and TRBJ1-6; D gene uncertain. CDR3 length: 17 residues. CDR1 is SGHVS, CDR2 FQNEAQ, per germline. Trimming took 7 bases from V and 3 from J, leaving 19 bases between them. Written as DNA, the CDR3 is TGTGCCAGCAATTATCCCCCCGGAGGCAGCTATAATTCACCCCTCCACTTT. Translation gives CASNYPPGGSYNSPLHF.

This clonotype has ten or more counts. The chain recombines TRBV28 with TRBJ2-7; the D is unclear. V was shortened by 4 bases and J by 6 bases, with 10 bases between the two germline ends. The germline gives CDR1 MDHEN, CDR2 SYDVKM. The CDR3 runs to 12 residues. DNA for the CDR3: TGTGCCAGCAGTTCCAGTTGGGGCGAGCAGTACTTC. Protein product: CASSSSWGEQYF.

The J gene is TRBJ2-5, the V gene TRBV29-1, with D tentatively TRBD2 (5 bases). The CDR3 runs to 13 residues. Looked up from germline, CDR1 is SQVTM and CDR2 is ANQGSEA. V shed 3 bases and J shed 2 bases, with 10 bases lying between them. The CDR3 bases are TGCAGCGTTGAGAGGGTGCAGCAAGAGACCCAGTACTTC. Translated: CSVERVQQETQYF.

This clonotype was picked up a small number of times. CDR3 DNA: TGCGCCAGCAGCTTGGGTCTGGGTAGCACAGATACGCAGTATTTT. This translates into CASSLGLGSTDTQYF. The V call is TRBV5-1, the J call TRBJ2-3; D unresolved. V was shortened by 0 bases and J by 0 bases, with 8 bases between the two germline ends. CDR1 and CDR2 from the germline V gene are SGHRS and YFSETQ. CDR3 size: 15 residues.

This rearrangement joins TRBV2 to TRBJ1-6, with unresolved D. CDR1 and CDR2 from the germline V gene are SNHLY and FYNNEI. The germline V and J ends were trimmed by 3 bases and 9 bases, with 12 bases remaining between them. This CDR3 comprises 14 residues. The CDR3 DNA follows: TGTGCCAGCAGTGATTGGGGTGGAACTTCACCCCTCCACTTT. Protein product: CASSDWGGTSPLHF.

This clonotype was counted at least ten times. The CDR3 nucleotides read TGTGCCAGCAGCCAAGCTCGGACAGGGGAAAATCAGCCCCAGCATTTT. It translates to CASSQARTGENQPQHF. V gene TRBV3-1 combines with J gene TRBJ1-5, with 9 bases aligning to TRBD1. The germline V gene has CDR1 LGHDT and CDR2 YNNKEL (reference sequence). The CDR3 consists of 16 residues. J gave up 4 bases and V 1 base, and 5 bases lay outside the gene matches.

At least ten counts were recorded for this clonotype. The DNA of the CDR3 is TGTGCCAGCAGTGGAGCCCTACAGGGAACCTATAATTCACCCCTCCACTTT. It codes for CASSGALQGTYNSPLHF. The rearrangement uses TRBV28 and TRBJ1-6, with D possibly matching TRBD1 (6 bases). V shed 5 bases and J shed 2 bases, with 16 bases lying between them. The CDR3 has 17 amino acids. Germline V gives CDR1 MDHEN, CDR2 SYDVKM.

V is TRBV5-1 and J is TRBJ1-2; 9 nucleotides align to TRBD1. Germline V gene data show CDR1 as SGHRS and CDR2 as YFSETQ. The ends lost 5 bases at V and 4 bases at J; junction bases unmatched: 9. CDR3 length: 15 residues. The CDR3 DNA is TGCGCCAGCAGAAGGCTTGGACAGGGGAGCTATGGCTACACCTTC. Amino acids: CASRRLGQGSYGYTF.

The table lists this clonotype with many counts. This chain joins TRBV4-1 and TRBJ2-3; 8 nucleotides line up with TRBD2. Unmatched junction bases numbered 13, after V lost 0 bases and J lost 5 bases. The CDR3 is 18 residues long. CDR1 MGHRA and CDR2 YSYEKL come from the germline V gene. CDR3 coding DNA: TGCGCCAGCAGCCAAGATCAGAGGCGGGGGGCCCGGGGAGATACGCAGTATTTT. It yields the protein CASSQDQRRGARGDTQYF.